This T cell receptor beta chain was identified during a study of T cell changes during pregnancy in multiple sclerosis. This table comes from immunoSEQ multiplex PCR, and its TCRdb copy is limited to in-frame clones, with some not included. Of around 69,000 clones listed, roughly 90% are singletons. The material was CD8+ T cells from peripheral blood mononuclear cells, obtained before pregnancy. This sequence was found in a female donor with multiple sclerosis, enrolled in a pregnancy study.

DNA of the CDR3: TGTGCCAGCAGCCAGACGGGGGACTTCAGTGGAAACACCATATATTTT. It is translated as CASSQTGDFSGNTIYF. The V call is TRBV14, the J call TRBJ1-3, with a weak D call TRBD1 (5 bases). The V gene's germline CDR1 is SGHDN and CDR2 FVKESK. The CDR3 sequence is 16 residues long. Trimming pared 3 bases from V and 3 bases from J, leaving 15 bases between.